The following is a TCR beta chain sequence with its context. Its antigen is not identified. Here immunoSEQ multiplex PCR was the method, and the copy in TCRdb shows in-frame clones only, minus some. Here the sample spans more than 100,000 clones, about 80% being singletons. The sample is drawn from a study of T cell clones after liver transplantation. The overall study: Post-transplant blood was tracked for graft-donor-reactive T cell clones identified in a pre-transplant mixed lymphocyte reaction. Findings and limits, study-wide: The donor-reactive repertoire was only partly measurable in two subjects, lacking donor cells.

This CDR3 is 14 amino acids long. In germline, CDR1 is LNHDA, CDR2 SQIVND (reference sequence). The V end was cut by 7 bases, the J end by 9 bases, with 21 bases between. Sample: CD4+ T cells from blood, taken around 4 years after liver transplant. This chain links TRBV19 with TRBJ1-1, with D possibly TRBD1 on 6 matching bases. This sequence was found in a human patient who received a liver transplant. Some T cells may be provided by the graft donor. The CDR3 nucleotides read TGTGCCAGTAACGAAGGGGGTTTGTCAGGACAAGCTTTCTTT. Translated, it gives CASNEGGLSGQAFF.